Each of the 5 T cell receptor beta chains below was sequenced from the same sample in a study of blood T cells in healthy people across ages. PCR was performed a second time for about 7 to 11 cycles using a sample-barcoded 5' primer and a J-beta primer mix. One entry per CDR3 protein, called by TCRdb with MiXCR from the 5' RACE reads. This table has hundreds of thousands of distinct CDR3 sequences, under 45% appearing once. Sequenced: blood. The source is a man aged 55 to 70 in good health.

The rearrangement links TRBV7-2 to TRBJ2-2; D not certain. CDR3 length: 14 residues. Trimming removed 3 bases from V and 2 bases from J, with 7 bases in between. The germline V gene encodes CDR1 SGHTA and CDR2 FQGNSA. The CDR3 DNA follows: TGTGCCAGCAGCTTGCCAATCAACACCGGGGAGCTGTTTTTT. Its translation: CASSLPINTGELFF.

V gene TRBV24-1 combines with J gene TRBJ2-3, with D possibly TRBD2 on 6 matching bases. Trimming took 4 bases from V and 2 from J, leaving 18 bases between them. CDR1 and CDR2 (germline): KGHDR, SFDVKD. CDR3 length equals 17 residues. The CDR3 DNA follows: TGTGCCACCAGTGACCTAGGACGGGGAGGACCCACAGATACGCAGTATTTT. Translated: CATSDLGRGGPTDTQYF.

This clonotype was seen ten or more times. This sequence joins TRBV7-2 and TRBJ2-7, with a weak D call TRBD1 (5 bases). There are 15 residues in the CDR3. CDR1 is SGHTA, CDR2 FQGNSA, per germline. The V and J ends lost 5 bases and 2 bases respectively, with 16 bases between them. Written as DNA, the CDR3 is TGTGCCAGCAGCCTCCGTCGGGCAGGGACCTACGAGCAGTACTTC. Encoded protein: CASSLRRAGTYEQYF.

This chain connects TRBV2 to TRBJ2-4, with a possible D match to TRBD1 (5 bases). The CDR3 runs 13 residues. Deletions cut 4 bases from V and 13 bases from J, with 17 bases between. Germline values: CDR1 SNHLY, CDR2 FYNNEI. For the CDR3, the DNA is TGTGCCAGCAGTGCACCAGGGCGCAATGAGCAGTACTTC. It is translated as CASSAPGRNEQYF.

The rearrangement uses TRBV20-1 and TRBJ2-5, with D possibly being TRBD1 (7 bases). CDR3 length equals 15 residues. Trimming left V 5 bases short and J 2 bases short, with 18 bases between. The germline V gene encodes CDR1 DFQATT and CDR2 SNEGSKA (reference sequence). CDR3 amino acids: CSARLGGRGQETQYF. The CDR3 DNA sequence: TGCAGTGCTCGACTGGGAGGCAGGGGGCAAGAGACCCAGTACTTC.